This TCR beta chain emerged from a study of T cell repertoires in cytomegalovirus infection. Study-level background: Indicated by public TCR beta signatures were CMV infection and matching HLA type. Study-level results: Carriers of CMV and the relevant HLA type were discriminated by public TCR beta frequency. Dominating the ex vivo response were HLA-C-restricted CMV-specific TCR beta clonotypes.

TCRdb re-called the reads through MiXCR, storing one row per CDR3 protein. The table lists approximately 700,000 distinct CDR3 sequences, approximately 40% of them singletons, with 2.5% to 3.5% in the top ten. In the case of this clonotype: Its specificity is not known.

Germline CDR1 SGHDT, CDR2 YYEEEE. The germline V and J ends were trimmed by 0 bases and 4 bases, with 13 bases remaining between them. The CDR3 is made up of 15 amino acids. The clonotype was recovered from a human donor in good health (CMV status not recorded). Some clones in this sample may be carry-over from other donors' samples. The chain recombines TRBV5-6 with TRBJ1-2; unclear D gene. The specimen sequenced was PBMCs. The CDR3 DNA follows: TGTGCCAGCAGCTTGGCCGGGCCCGGCGGCTATGGCTACACCTTC. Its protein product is CASSLAGPGGYGYTF.